This TCR beta chain was obtained from a study of blood T cell repertoires in COVID-19. Overall study context: Sites across the United States, Italy and Spain contributed samples from acute and convalescent COVID-19. Sample material is recorded as cDNA or gDNA derived from T cells, B-cell-depleted T cells, or PBMCs.

Methods used by the authors: Reference gene primers were amplified, and this amplification served to estimate nucleated cell counts. Only in-frame clones appear in the TCRdb table, and some are missing; sequencing was by immunoSEQ multiplex PCR. Clone size and the V and J calls come from that table; the DNA yielded D and trimming. The data hold roughly 200,000 clones, with 84% observed a single time. This CDR3 contains 16 residues. Germline V CDR1 and CDR2: KGHDR, SFDVKD. With 4 bases removed from V and 6 bases from J, the gap between germline ends came to 17 bases. The source material was peripheral blood. This sequence joins TRBV24-1 and TRBJ2-2; a possible D gene is TRBD2 (6 bases). The TCR was taken from a woman at least 80 years old with COVID-19, enrolled during active disease. The CDR3 is CATSDKTMGGAGELFF. CDR3 sequence (DNA): TGTGCCACCAGTGACAAGACTATGGGGGGAGCCGGGGAGCTGTTTTTT.